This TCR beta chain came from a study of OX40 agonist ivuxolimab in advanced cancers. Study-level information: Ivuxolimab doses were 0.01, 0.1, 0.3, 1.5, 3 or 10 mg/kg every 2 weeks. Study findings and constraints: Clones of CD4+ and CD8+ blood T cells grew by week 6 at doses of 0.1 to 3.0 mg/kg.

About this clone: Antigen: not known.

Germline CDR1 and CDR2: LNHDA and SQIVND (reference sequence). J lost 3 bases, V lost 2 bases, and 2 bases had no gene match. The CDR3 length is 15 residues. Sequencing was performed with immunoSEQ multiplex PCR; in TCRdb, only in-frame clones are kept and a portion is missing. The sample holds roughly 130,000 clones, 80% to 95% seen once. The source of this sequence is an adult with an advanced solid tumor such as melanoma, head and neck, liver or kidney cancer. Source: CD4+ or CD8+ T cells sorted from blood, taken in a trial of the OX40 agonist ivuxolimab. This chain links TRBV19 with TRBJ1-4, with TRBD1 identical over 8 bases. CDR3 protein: CASSIQGAANEKLFF. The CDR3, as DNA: TGTGCCAGTAGTATACAGGGGGCGGCTAATGAAAAACTGTTTTTT.